This T cell receptor beta chain was retrieved from a study of radiotherapy plus CTLA-4 blockade in lung cancer. This clone has just a few counts. The antigen is undetermined. Sequenced by immunoSEQ multiplex PCR; TCRdb stores in-frame clones only, minus some. The sample has about 43,000 clones; over 60% are singletons. Ipilimumab CTLA-4 blockade and focal radiation were given to patients with chemo-refractory metastatic non-small-cell lung cancer. The germline V gene encodes CDR1 WSHSY and CDR2 SAAADI. V was clipped by 11 bases and J by 4 bases; unmatched bases: 7. This CDR3 comprises 13 residues. Study-wide results and caveats: Peripheral blood showed expansion of tumor-derived TCR clones after radiotherapy and ipilimumab.

The chain employs TRBV10-2 and TRBJ2-1; 8 nucleotides align to TRBD2. The source of this sequence is a human donor with non-small cell lung cancer who had a partial response to radiotherapy plus ipilimumab. Sequences were derived from peripheral blood, sampled from a patient treated with radiotherapy plus ipilimumab. The CDR3 DNA sequence: TGCGCCCTAAGCAGCGGGAGATACAATGAGCAGTTCTTC. This codes for CALSSGRYNEQFF.